These 20 T cell receptor beta chains were all obtained from the same sample, sequenced in a study of blood T cell repertoires in COVID-19. Some clones are missing from TCRdb's copy, which holds only in-frame ones; the method was immunoSEQ multiplex PCR. The sample includes fewer than 200,000 clones, 70% to 85% of them seen just once. Sequenced material: PBMCs or T cells enriched from blood (not recorded which). The receptor source for this set is a man in his fifties who had recovered from COVID-19.

The chain links TRBV6-2 or TRBV6-3 to TRBJ1-6; a weak D match, TRBD1 (6 bases). Germline values: CDR1 MNHEY, CDR2 SVGEGT. The CDR3 has 16 residues. The V end was cut by 5 bases, the J end by 7 bases, with 18 bases between. CDR3 amino acids: CASSIRPGTYNSPLHF. CDR3 DNA: TGTGCCAGCAGTATACGCCCGGGGACATACAATTCACCCCTCCACTTT.

The gene calls are TRBV6-5 and TRBJ2-2, with a weak D call TRBD1 (5 bases). The germline V gene encodes CDR1 MNHEY and CDR2 SVGAGI. Trimming shortened V by 8 bases and J by 3 bases, and 16 bases separated the two germline ends. The CDR3 is made up of 15 amino acids. The CDR3 here is CASLVGAFYTGELFF. The CDR3 DNA follows: TGTGCCAGCCTGGTAGGGGCTTTTTACACCGGGGAGCTGTTTTTT.

The J gene is TRBJ2-5, the V gene TRBV9; D unresolved. Germline assignment: CDR1 SGDLS and CDR2 YYNGEE. The CDR3 loop spans 13 amino acids. Trimming stripped 2 bases from V and 5 bases from J, with 10 bases between. CDR3 residues: CASSVASRETQYF. Written as DNA, the CDR3 is TGTGCCAGCAGCGTCGCCTCCCGGGAGACCCAGTACTTC.

The chain uses TRBV18 and TRBJ2-3; 7 bases agree with TRBD1. The trim removed 4 bases at V and 0 bases at J, leaving 4 bases unmatched. Germline CDR1 is KGHSH and CDR2 is LQKENI. There are 15 residues in the CDR3. The CDR3 loop is CASSLDRASTDTQYF. Here the CDR3 DNA reads TGTGCCAGCTCACTTGACAGGGCGAGCACAGATACGCAGTATTTT.

The J gene is TRBJ2-7, the V gene TRBV6-5; 10 positions match TRBD1. The germline gives CDR1 MNHEY, CDR2 SVGAGI. The CDR3 has 14 amino acids. Trimming took 7 bases from V and 2 from J; bases not matched to a gene: 5. CDR3 amino acids: CASTQTGGAYEQYF. The CDR3 bases are TGTGCCAGCACACAGACAGGGGGCGCCTACGAGCAGTACTTC.

As DNA, the CDR3 is TGCGCCAGCAGCTTGGCCGCAATTCCGGAGGGGAGTGGCTACACCTTC. Encoded protein: CASSLAAIPEGSGYTF. V and J are TRBV5-1 and TRBJ1-2, with D possibly being TRBD1 (5 bases). This CDR3 region has 16 residues. CDR1 and CDR2 from the germline V gene are SGHRS and YFSETQ. The germline V and J ends were trimmed by 0 bases and 7 bases, with 19 bases remaining between them.

The V gene is TRBV5-1, the J gene TRBJ2-5; TRBD2 agrees at 10 bases. The CDR3 length is 15 residues. Germline V CDR1 and CDR2: SGHRS, YFSETQ. Trimming took 1 base from V and 3 from J; bases not matched to a gene: 3. Here the CDR3 reads CASSLPSGGEETQYF. The CDR3 DNA is TGCGCCAGCAGCTTGCCCAGCGGGGGGGAAGAGACCCAGTACTTC.

The gene calls are TRBV19 and TRBJ2-1; tentatively, D is TRBD1 (6 bases). The CDR3 loop spans 15 amino acids. V lost 7 bases and J 1 base, leaving 14 bases between the germline ends. Germline V gene lookup returns CDR1 LNHDA and CDR2 SQIVND (reference sequence). The CDR3 region has the DNA TGTGCCAGTACCACCGGGACATCTTCCTACAATGAGCAGTTCTTC. It codes for CASTTGTSSYNEQFF. The entire variable domain, with the rest obtained from reference TRBV19 and TRBJ2-1, is as follows: DGGITQSPKYLFRKEGQNVTLSCEQNLNHDAMYWYRQDPGQGLRLIYYSQIVNDFQKGDIAEGYSVSREKKESFPLTVTSAQKNPTAFYLCASTTGTSSYNEQFFGPGTRLTVL.

The genes are TRBV3-1 (or the pseudogene TRBV3-2) and TRBJ2-7, with D possibly being TRBD1 (6 bases). V dropped 3 bases and J dropped 2 bases, with 14 bases sitting between them. The germline V gene encodes CDR1 LGHDT and CDR2 YNNKEL (reference sequence). The CDR3 runs 15 residues. CDR3 amino acids: CASSQRDRRPYEQYF. The CDR3 DNA reads TGTGCCAGCAGCCAGAGAGACAGGCGCCCCTACGAGCAGTACTTC.

The rearrangement joins TRBV4-2 to TRBJ2-1; D ambiguous. CDR1 is LGHNA and CDR2 is YNFKEQ in the germline V gene. This CDR3 has 17 amino acids. V was shortened by 0 bases and J by 5 bases, with 17 bases between the two germline ends. The CDR3 coding sequence is TGTGCCAGCAGCCAAGATGTCCGAGGCTTTAGAAACAATGAGCAGTTCTTC. Translating gives CASSQDVRGFRNNEQFF.

This chain links TRBV4-1 with TRBJ1-1, with 11 bases matching TRBD1. The germline gives CDR1 MGHRA, CDR2 YSYEKL. The V segment lost 1 base and the J segment 3 bases; nucleotides outside the gene matches: 7. This CDR3 spans 17 amino acids. This CDR3 is CASSQGGTGGRHTEAFF. The CDR3 DNA is TGCGCCAGCAGCCAAGGAGGGACAGGGGGTAGACACACTGAAGCTTTCTTT.

The rearrangement uses TRBV3-1 (or the pseudogene TRBV3-2) and TRBJ2-3; D not resolved. V shed 0 bases and J shed 8 bases, with 12 bases lying between them. CDR1 is LGHDT, CDR2 YNNKEL, per germline (reference sequence). This CDR3 comprises 14 residues. This chain's CDR3 is CASSQDFQTGTQYF. The CDR3 coding sequence is TGTGCCAGCAGCCAAGACTTCCAGACGGGTACGCAGTATTTT.

The chain employs TRBV5-1 and TRBJ1-2, with 7 bases that match TRBD1. This CDR3 has 12 residues. Germline CDR1 reads SGHRS; CDR2 reads YFSETQ. V gave up 4 bases and J gave up 8 bases; unmatched junction bases: 5. CDR3 bases: TGCGCCAGCAGCCAAGACAGGGTGGGCTACACCTTC. Translating it yields CASSQDRVGYTF.

The CDR3, as DNA: TGTGCCAGCCGACAGGGGGCAAGCGGGGAGCTGTTTTTT. Translated, it gives CASRQGASGELFF. V gene TRBV6-5 combines with J gene TRBJ2-2; 10 nucleotides agree with TRBD1. Germline CDR1 reads MNHEY; CDR2 reads SVGAGI. The V and J ends lost 8 bases and 7 bases, in that order; junction bases with no gene match: 4. The CDR3 has 13 amino acids.

The V gene is TRBV9, the J gene TRBJ2-5; 10 bases agree with TRBD2. Germline CDR1 is SGDLS and CDR2 is YYNGEE. V gave up 6 bases and J gave up 5 bases; unmatched junction bases: 16. The CDR3 is 17 residues long. For the CDR3, the DNA is TGTGCCAGCACCCCAGGGAGTAGCGGGGGGTTTCGGGAGACCCAGTACTTC. It is translated as CASTPGSSGGFRETQYF.

This clone was seen a single time. The chain joins TRBV11-2 to TRBJ1-1; D gene uncertain. Germline loops: CDR1 SGHAT, CDR2 FQNNGV. The CDR3 covers 15 residues. The V and J ends lost 5 bases and 1 base respectively, with 14 bases between them. The CDR3 coding sequence is TGTGCCAGCAGCCCTCAGGCGTCCCGGAACACTGAAGCTTTCTTT. As protein: CASSPQASRNTEAFF.

This clone was counted at least ten times. The rearrangement joins TRBV9 to TRBJ1-4; TRBD1 is a possible D gene (5 bases). The germline V gene encodes CDR1 SGDLS and CDR2 YYNGEE. Trimming took 5 bases from V and 0 from J, leaving 14 bases between them. The CDR3 loop spans 16 amino acids. CDR3: CASRGSGGATNEKLFF. DNA for the CDR3: TGTGCCAGCAGGGGATCGGGGGGTGCAACTAATGAAAAACTGTTTTTT.

The rearrangement uses TRBV5-1 and TRBJ1-3, with TRBD1 matching 9 bases. The V and J ends lost 2 bases and 3 bases, in that order; junction bases with no gene match: 6. The CDR3 is made up of 16 amino acids. CDR1 SGHRS and CDR2 YFSETQ come from the germline V gene. DNA of the CDR3: TGCGCCAGCAGCTTCGTGGGACAGGGTCTTGGAAACACCATATATTTT. This codes for CASSFVGQGLGNTIYF.

The J gene is TRBJ2-1, the V gene TRBV5-6; D possibly corresponds to TRBD2 (6 bases). This CDR3 is 14 amino acids long. Trimming left V 4 bases short and J 5 bases short, with 13 bases between. CDR1 is SGHDT and CDR2 is YYEEEE in the germline V gene. The CDR3 coding sequence is TGTGCCAGCAGCCGCGGGACGCTCAACAATGAGCAGTTCTTC. It translates to CASSRGTLNNEQFF.

The V and J genes are TRBV5-1 and TRBJ2-7, with TRBD1 identical over 7 bases. Germline V gene sequence: CDR1 SGHRS, CDR2 YFSETQ. The CDR3 totals 14 residues. After removal of 4 bases from V and 3 bases from J, the junction contained 7 bases not matched to a gene. The CDR3 reads CASSRPGQNYEQYF. CDR3 nucleotides: TGCGCCAGCAGCCGCCCGGGACAGAACTACGAGCAGTACTTC.